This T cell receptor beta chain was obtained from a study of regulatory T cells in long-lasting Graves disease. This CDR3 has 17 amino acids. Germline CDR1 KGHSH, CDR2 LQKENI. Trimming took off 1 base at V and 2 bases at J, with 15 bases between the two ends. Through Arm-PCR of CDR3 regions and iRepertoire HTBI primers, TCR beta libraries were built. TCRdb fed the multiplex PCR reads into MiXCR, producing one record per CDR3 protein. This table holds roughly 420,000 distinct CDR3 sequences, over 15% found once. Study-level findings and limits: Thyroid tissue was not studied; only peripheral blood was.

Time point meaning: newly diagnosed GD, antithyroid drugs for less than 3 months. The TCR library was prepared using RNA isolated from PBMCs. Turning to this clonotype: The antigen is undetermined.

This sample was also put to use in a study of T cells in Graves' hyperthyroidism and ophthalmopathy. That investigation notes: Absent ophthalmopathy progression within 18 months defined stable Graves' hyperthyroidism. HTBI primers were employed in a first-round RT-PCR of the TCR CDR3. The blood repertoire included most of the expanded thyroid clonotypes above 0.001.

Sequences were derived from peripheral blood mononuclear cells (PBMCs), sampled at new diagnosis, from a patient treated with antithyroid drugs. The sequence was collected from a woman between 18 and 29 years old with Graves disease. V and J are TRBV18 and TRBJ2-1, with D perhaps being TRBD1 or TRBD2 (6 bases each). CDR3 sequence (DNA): TGTGCCAGCTCACCACGGGGCGGGACAACCACCTACAATGAGCAGTTCTTC. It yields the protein CASSPRGGTTTYNEQFF. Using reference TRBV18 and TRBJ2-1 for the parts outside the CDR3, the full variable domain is NAGVMQNPRHLVRRRGQEARLRCSPMKGHSHVYWYRQLPEEGLKFMVYLQKENIIDESGMPKERFSAEFPKEGPSILRIQQVVRGDSAAYFCASSPRGGTTTYNEQFFGPGTRLTVL.